The 16 T cell receptor beta chains below come from one sample, sequenced in a study of beta chain features in type 1 diabetes. Expressed TCRB transcripts were sequenced because the entire RNA isolate underwent reverse transcription. Assay used: immunoSEQ multiplex PCR; TCRdb lists only in-frame clones, some missing. The sample lists under 450,000 clones, about 15% occurring once. The sample was naive CD4+ T cells from blood. These receptors all stem from a man under 40 in good health.

This clone turned up a few times. CDR3 region: CASSHRLVDRDYNEQFF. CDR3 nucleotide sequence: TGTGCCAGCAGCCATCGATTAGTAGACAGGGACTACAATGAGCAGTTCTTC. This chain joins TRBV7-2 and TRBJ2-1; TRBD1 aligns across 7 bases. Per the germline V gene, CDR1 is SGHTA and CDR2 is FQGNSA. The CDR3 covers 17 residues. Trimming at V came to 5 bases and at J to 3 bases, leaving 13 bases not matched to a gene.

This clone showed up just a few times. This chain connects TRBV13 to TRBJ2-1, with D possibly matching TRBD1 (5 bases). Germline V gives CDR1 PRHDT, CDR2 FYEKMQ (reference sequence). With 1 base removed from V and 6 bases from J, the gap between germline ends came to 19 bases. This CDR3 has 17 residues. The CDR3 region is CASSLAARVYKGNEQFF. The CDR3, as DNA: TGTGCCAGCAGCTTAGCCGCCAGGGTCTACAAGGGCAATGAGCAGTTCTTC.

This clone has just a few counts. V usage is TRBV7-2 and J usage is TRBJ2-7; a possible D gene is TRBD2 (6 bases). The germline V gene encodes CDR1 SGHTA and CDR2 FQGNSA. The CDR3 spans 11 residues. The V end lost 8 bases, the J end lost 4 bases, and 9 bases lay between the germline ends. The DNA of the CDR3 is TGTGCCAGCGCCCGGGGGTACGAGCAGTACTTC. It is translated as CASARGYEQYF.

This clone was picked up a small number of times. V is TRBV18 and J is TRBJ1-1, with D unresolved. The CDR3 length is 12 residues. The germline CDR1 and CDR2 sequences are KGHSH and LQKENI. Trimming cost V 4 bases and J 11 bases, with 14 bases left between them. The CDR3 nucleotides are TGTGCCAGCTCACACGACCCCGCGGCGGCTTTCTTT. Its protein is CASSHDPAAAFF.

This clone was observed a handful of times. The chain has TRBV5-1 and TRBJ2-5; weak D call: TRBD1 (6 bases). V lost 4 bases and J lost 5, with 18 bases in between. The germline V gene encodes CDR1 SGHRS and CDR2 YFSETQ. The CDR3 covers 15 residues. The CDR3 coding sequence is TGCGCCAGCAGCACCCGAACAGGGTCCGGGGAGACCCAGTACTTC. As protein: CASSTRTGSGETQYF.

The sample holds a few counts of this clone. The chain uses TRBV29-1 and TRBJ2-1; no clear D. CDR1 is SQVTM and CDR2 is ANQGSEA in the germline V gene. The CDR3 is 13 residues long. Deletions cut 5 bases from V and 4 bases from J, with 12 bases between. The CDR3 DNA reads TGCAGCGTTAGGCCCGTCCTTTACAATGAGCAGTTCTTC. Protein sequence: CSVRPVLYNEQFF.

This clone turned up a few times. The chain couples TRBV30 to TRBJ2-3; D gene uncertain. Trimming pared 1 base from V and 6 bases from J, leaving 17 bases between. The CDR3 runs to 15 residues. The germline V gene encodes CDR1 GTSNPN and CDR2 SVGIG (reference sequence). The CDR3 DNA follows: TGTGCCTGGAGTGGTAATTGGGCGGCCGGGGATACGCAGTATTTT. It translates to CAWSGNWAAGDTQYF.

The genes are TRBV19 and TRBJ2-5; D gene uncertain. Trimming cost V 4 bases and J 2 bases, with 11 bases left between them. CDR1 is LNHDA, CDR2 SQIVND, per germline (reference sequence). This CDR3 contains 14 residues. CDR3 sequence (DNA): TGTGCCAGTAGTAGACATAAGTCGCAAGAGACCCAGTACTTC. Residues: CASSRHKSQETQYF.

The chain employs TRBV10-3 and TRBJ2-7; no firm D call. This CDR3 is 12 amino acids long. V dropped 3 bases and J dropped 7 bases, with 10 bases sitting between them. The V gene's germline CDR1 is ENHRY and CDR2 SYGVKD. CDR3 residues: CAISEGRDEQYF. DNA for the CDR3: TGTGCCATCAGTGAAGGAAGGGATGAGCAGTACTTC.

In its sample, this clone was seen a few times. The CDR3, as DNA: TGCGCCAGCAGCCAGCAACAGGGGCGAAGTTCACCCCTCCACTTT. Its translation: CASSQQQGRSSPLHF. The rearrangement links TRBV4-1 to TRBJ1-6; 7 bases fit TRBD1. The CDR3 totals 15 residues. Germline trimming cut 3 bases from V and 9 bases from J; bases unmatched to any gene: 8. Germline-derived CDR1 and CDR2 are MGHRA and YSYEKL.

This clone was counted a few times. The gene calls are TRBV2 and TRBJ2-5; D gene ambiguous. The length of the CDR3 is 11 residues. The germline V gene has CDR1 SNHLY and CDR2 FYNNEI. V shed 5 bases and J shed 2 bases, with 3 bases lying between them. CDR3 DNA sequence: TGTGCCAGCAGTCCACAAGAGACCCAGTACTTC. It encodes CASSPQETQYF.

J is TRBJ1-5 and V is TRBV6-1; D remains unclear. In germline, CDR1 is MNHNS, CDR2 SASEGT. The CDR3 consists of 15 residues. The V end lost 1 base, the J end lost 0 bases, and 7 bases lay between the germline ends. The CDR3 sequence is CASSEGYLSNQPQHF. CDR3 in DNA: TGTGCCAGCAGTGAAGGTTACCTTAGCAATCAGCCCCAGCATTTT.

A single count supports this clone. J is TRBJ2-3 and V is TRBV15, with 11 bases matching TRBD2. V trimming: 0 bases; J trimming: 5 bases; junction bases outside the gene matches: 4. The CDR3 is 16 residues long. Per germline, CDR1 LNHNV and CDR2 YYDKDF (reference sequence). CDR3 nucleotide sequence: TGTGCCACCAGCAGAGATCGAACTAGCGGGAGAGATACGCAGTATTTT. This translates into CATSRDRTSGRDTQYF.

J is TRBJ1-4 and V is TRBV7-9; D may be TRBD1 (5 bases). V dropped 5 bases and J dropped 0 bases, with 13 bases sitting between them. Per germline, CDR1 SEHNR and CDR2 FQNEAQ (reference sequence). CDR3 length: 16 amino acids. This chain's CDR3 is CASSLTGAATNEKLFF. CDR3 bases: TGTGCCAGCAGCCTAACAGGAGCTGCAACTAATGAAAAACTGTTTTTT.

Note on this clone: This CDR3 is also generated by other DNA sequences in the sample. This rearrangement joins TRBV5-1 to TRBJ2-7; D gene uncertain. The CDR3 has 11 residues. CDR1 and CDR2 (germline): SGHRS, YFSETQ. The germline V and J ends were trimmed by 4 bases and 2 bases, with 4 bases remaining between them. CDR3 coding DNA: TGCGCCAGCAGCCTTGCCTACGAGCAGTACTTC. Protein product: CASSLAYEQYF. The variable domain in full, completed from reference TRBV5-1 and TRBJ2-7, reads KAGVTQTPRYLIKTRGQQVTLSCSPISGHRSVSWYQQTPGQGLQFLFEYFSETQRNKGNFPGRFSGRQFSNSRSEMNVSTLELGDSALYLCASSLAYEQYFGPGTRLTVT.

This chain joins TRBV5-4 and TRBJ2-4; 9 positions match TRBD2. The junction had 5 bases not matched to a gene; V was cut back by 4 bases and J by 9 bases. Germline CDR1 reads SGHNT; CDR2 reads YYREEE (reference sequence). The CDR3 is made up of 13 amino acids. The CDR3 sequence is CASSLLAGSIQYF. The CDR3 DNA reads as TGTGCCAGCAGCCTTCTAGCGGGGTCCATTCAGTACTTC.